These T cell receptor beta chains were read from a single sample in a study of shared clonotypes between healthy human individuals. Clones were sequenced by immunoSEQ multiplex PCR, and TCRdb holds only the in-frame ones, with some missing. The repertoire has millions of clones, 85% to 95% of them found once; the top ten carry over 1.5%. Sequencing was done on a sample of naive CD8+ T cells from PBMCs. These receptors came from a young man in good health. Some clones in this sample may be carry-over from other donors' samples. Each CDR3 is given with its conserved first and last residue. A D gene is named only where the DNA matches it firmly. A row's size may be missing; if present it is once, few, many or a size class.

>TRBV11-2|TRBJ2-7|TRBD2|NA
TGTGCCAGCAGCTTGGGACTAGCGGGAGGGAAAACCTACGAGCAGTACTTC
CASSLGLAGGKTYEQYF
>TRBV4-1|TRBJ2-7|NA|NA
TGCGCCAGCAGCAGCAGGGCAGGGGAGCAGTACTTC
CASSSRAGEQYF
>TRBV29-1|TRBJ2-1|NA|NA
TGCAGCGCCCTACGACCCCTGGGTCACAATGAGCAGTTCTTC
CSALRPLGHNEQFF
>TRBV9|TRBJ2-7|TRBD2|NA
TGTGCCAGCAGCGCTAGCGGAGGCCTTGAGCAGTACTTC
CASSASGGLEQYF
>TRBV27|TRBJ2-7|NA|once
TGTGCCAGCAGCCACATTTATAGTGAGCAGTACTTC
CASSHIYSEQYF
>TRBV27|TRBJ2-2|NA|few
TGTGCCAGCAGTTGGTTGGCCGGGGAGCTGTTTTTT
CASSWLAGELFF
>TRBV5-4|TRBJ1-1|TRBD1|NA
TGTGCCAGCAGCCGACAGACAGGGGGGGTCGCTGAAGCTTTCTTT
CASSRQTGGVAEAFF
>TRBV30|TRBJ2-7|TRBD2|NA
TGTGCCTGGAGTGTGGGTCTAGCGGGAGGGAAATACGAGCAGTACTTC
CAWSVGLAGGKYEQYF
>TRBV30|TRBJ1-1|NA|once
TGTGCCTGGAGTGAATGGGGGGCAGGGACTGAAGCTTTCTTT
CAWSEWGAGTEAFF
>TRBV28|TRBJ2-5|NA|NA
TGTGCCAGCAGTCCCAGGGGCATCTGGGGAGAGACCCAGTACTTC
CASSPRGIWGETQYF
>TRBV11-2|TRBJ2-6|NA|once
TGTGCCAGCAGCTTAGTGGTGGGGAGATTGTCCCCTGGGGCCAACGTCCTGACTTTC
CASSLVVGRLSPGANVLTF
>TRBV28|TRBJ2-4|NA|NA
TGTGCCAGCAGTTTTTGGGACTGGGGGCGAGCCAAAAACATTCAGTACTTC
CASSFWDWGRAKNIQYF
>TRBV5-8|TRBJ1-1|NA|NA
TGTGCCAGCAGCTTGGATTCGAGAAACACTGAAGCTTTCTTT
CASSLDSRNTEAFF
>TRBV7-9|TRBJ2-3|NA|NA
TGTGCCAGCAGCTTAGGTCCTGCTAACACAGATACGCAGTATTTT
CASSLGPANTDTQYF
>TRBV27|TRBJ2-7|NA|NA
TGTGCCAGCTCCCCGACTACTTACTACGAGCAGTACTTC
CASSPTTYYEQYF
>TRBV27|TRBJ2-3|TRBD1|NA
TGTGCCAGCAGTTTGAGACAGGGGGGGAATTCAGATACGCAGTATTTT
CASSLRQGGNSDTQYF
>TRBV7-9|TRBJ2-3|TRBD1|once
TGTGCCAGCAGCTTAGGGGGGACAGTGCAGTATTTT
CASSLGGTVQYF
>TRBV15|TRBJ2-3|NA|once
TGTGCCACCAGCAGGAAGGGGCCCACAGATACGCAGTATTTT
CATSRKGPTDTQYF
>TRBV19|TRBJ2-3|NA|once
TGTGCCAGTAGTATAAGAGCGGCCCGAGATACGCAGTATTTT
CASSIRAARDTQYF
>TRBV19|TRBJ1-5|NA|NA
TGTGCCAGTAGTATTGTGTCGCGCAATCAGCCCCAGCATTTT
CASSIVSRNQPQHF
>TRBV5-8|TRBJ1-5|NA|NA
TGTGCCAGCAGCCCTTGGACAGAGCTAAATCAGCCCCAGCATTTT
CASSPWTELNQPQHF
>TRBV5-5|TRBJ1-5|TRBD1|NA
TGTGCCAGCAGCTTTTCCGGGACAGGGATGGGAAACAATCAGCCCCAGCATTTT
CASSFSGTGMGNNQPQHF
>TRBV7-6|TRBJ2-5|NA|NA
TGTGCCAGCAGCAAGAATCGGGAGACCCAGTACTTC
CASSKNRETQYF
>TRBV6-5|TRBJ2-7|NA|NA
TGTGCCAGCAGTTACTCGATAGCTGGGTACGAGCAGTACTTC
CASSYSIAGYEQYF
>TRBV27|TRBJ1-5|NA|NA
TGTGCCAGCAGTTTATTGAGTAGCAATCAGCCCCAGCATTTT
CASSLLSSNQPQHF
>TRBV5-1|TRBJ2-1|NA|once
TGCGCCAGCAGCTTCGCCGGAAACTCCTACAATGAGCAGTTCTTC
CASSFAGNSYNEQFF
>TRBV5-6|TRBJ2-6|NA|NA
TGTGCCAGCAGCGCGCCGGGCCCAGACTCTGGGGCCAACGTCCTGACTTTC
CASSAPGPDSGANVLTF
>TRBV5-1|TRBJ2-4|NA|NA
TGCGCCAGCAGCTTGGCAGAGGGTGCCAAAAACATTCAGTACTTC
CASSLAEGAKNIQYF
>TRBV9|TRBJ1-4|TRBD1|once
TGTGCCAGCAGTTCCACCGGGACAGCGTCCGAAAAACTGTTTTTT
CASSSTGTASEKLFF
>TRBV28|TRBJ1-1|TRBD1|NA
TGTGCCAGCAGTTTACAGGGGGCGAGCACTGAAGCTTTCTTT
CASSLQGASTEAFF
>TRBV4-1|TRBJ2-1|TRBD2|NA
TGCGCCAGCAGCCAAGGATCTGGGACTAGCGGCAATGAGCAGTTCTTC
CASSQGSGTSGNEQFF
>TRBV7-6|TRBJ1-1|NA|once
TGTGCCAGCAGCTTAGGTCCCGGCAGGGGAGTTACTGAAGCTTTCTTT
CASSLGPGRGVTEAFF
>TRBV2|TRBJ2-7|TRBD2|NA
TGTGCCAGCAGTGGGGGGACTAGCGGGAATTCCTACGAGCAGTACTTC
CASSGGTSGNSYEQYF
>TRBV29-1|TRBJ2-2|NA|NA
TGCAGCGTTGAAGAGGCAGGGCGAGGAGTCGGGGAGCTGTTTTTT
CSVEEAGRGVGELFF
>TRBV6-4|TRBJ1-4|NA|NA
TGTGCCAGCAGCGACCAGTTTTTT
CASSDQFF
>TRBV7-9|TRBJ1-2|NA|NA
TGTGCCAGCAGCGCCGGGACCGACTATGGCTACACCTTC
CASSAGTDYGYTF
>TRBV6-6|TRBJ2-2|NA|NA
TGTGCCAGCAGTTACGTGCGGGGGGAGCTGTTTTTT
CASSYVRGELFF
>TRBV11-2|TRBJ2-1|TRBD2|NA
TGTGCCAGCAGCTTAGGATCCAGCGGGAGTTATTTAGAGCAGTTCTTC
CASSLGSSGSYLEQFF
>TRBV6-1|TRBJ2-7|TRBD1|NA
TGTGCCAGCAGTGACCGGGACAGGGGGCCCCCCGGGCAGTACTTC
CASSDRDRGPPGQYF
>TRBV2|TRBJ1-2|TRBD1|NA
TGTGCCAGCAGAGTGACAGGGGCCCTTAACTATGGCTACACCTTC
CASRVTGALNYGYTF
>TRBV19|TRBJ2-7|TRBD1|NA
TGTGCCAGTAGTTCCACCGGGACAGGGCTCTACGAGCAGTACTTC
CASSSTGTGLYEQYF
>TRBV5-1|TRBJ1-2|TRBD1|NA
TGCGCCAGCAGCGATGCCGGGACAGGGGGCAGTAGCTACACCTTC
CASSDAGTGGSSYTF
>TRBV27|TRBJ1-1|NA|few
TGTGCCAGCAGTTGGGGGGGGTCGAACACTGAAGCTTTCTTT
CASSWGGSNTEAFF
>TRBV19|TRBJ2-1|NA|once
TGTGCCAGTAGTATAGAGGTGTGGAGGGAGAGATACAATGAGCAGTTCTTC
CASSIEVWRERYNEQFF
>TRBV4-1|TRBJ1-5|NA|few
TGCGCCAGCAGCCAAGATCTTAGGAGGGGCAATCAGCCCCAGCATTTT
CASSQDLRRGNQPQHF
>TRBV2|TRBJ2-7|NA|NA
TGTGCCAGCAGTGGCCGCAGGGAGCCTCCCTCCTACGAGCAGTACTTC
CASSGRREPPSYEQYF
>TRBV6-5|TRBJ1-1|NA|NA
TGTGCCAGCAGCCCATCTTTCCCCCCGACAGGATCGTTT
CASSPSFPPTGSF
>TRBV6-5|TRBJ2-3|NA|NA
TGCTGGAGGGTCGGAACAGATACGCAGTATTTT
CWRVGTDTQYF
>TRBV27|TRBJ2-7|TRBD1|NA
TGTGCCAGCAGCGGGACAGCCTCCTACGAGCAGTACTTC
CASSGTASYEQYF
>TRBV6-1|TRBJ1-5|NA|NA
TGTGCCAGCGCCCCGGGGGAACCGGGGAATCAGCCCCAGCATTTT
CASAPGEPGNQPQHF